Reported below is one T cell receptor beta chain. Antigen specificity is unknown. The repertoire was sequenced with immunoSEQ multiplex PCR; TCRdb's copy has only in-frame clones and lacks some. The repertoire holds tens of thousands of clones, with roughly 94% as singletons. The data are from a study of cytomegalovirus exposure and HLA in healthy donors. Study-level background: Later analysis reported that the approximately 120 validation repertoires shared the platform of the 650 to 700 first-cohort repertoires. Study-level findings and limits: Cytomegalovirus status, reportedly, was diagnosed with high specificity and sensitivity by the classifier.

The clonotype comes from a woman aged 18-29 years in good health and CMV-seronegative. The sample taken for sequencing was PBMCs.

The CDR3 region has the DNA TGTGCCAGTAGTGTGACAGGGTCAACCTACGAGCAGTACTTC. Amino acid sequence: CASSVTGSTYEQYF. The gene calls are TRBV19 and TRBJ2-7; 7 bases are shared with TRBD1. V shed 5 bases, J shed 2 bases, and the junction held 6 bases outside the gene matches. The CDR3 contains 14 residues. The germline V gene encodes CDR1 LNHDA and CDR2 SQIVND (reference sequence).